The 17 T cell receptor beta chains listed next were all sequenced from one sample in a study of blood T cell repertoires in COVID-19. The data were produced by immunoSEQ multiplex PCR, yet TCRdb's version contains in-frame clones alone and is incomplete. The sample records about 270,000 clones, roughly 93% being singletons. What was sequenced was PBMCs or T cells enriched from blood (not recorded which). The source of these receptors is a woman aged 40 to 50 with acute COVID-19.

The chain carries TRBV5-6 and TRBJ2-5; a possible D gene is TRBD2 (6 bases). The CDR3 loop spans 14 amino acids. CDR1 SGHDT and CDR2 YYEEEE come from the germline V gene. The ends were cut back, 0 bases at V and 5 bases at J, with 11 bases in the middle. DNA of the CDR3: TGTGCCAGCAGCTTGGTTGGTCGGGAGGAGACCCAGTACTTC. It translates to CASSLVGREETQYF. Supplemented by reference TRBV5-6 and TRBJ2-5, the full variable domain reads DAGVTQSPTHLIKTRGQQVTLRCSPKSGHDTVSWYQQALGQGPQFIFQYYEEEERQRGNFPDRFSGHQFPNYSSELNVNALLLGDSALYLCASSLVGREETQYFGPGTRLLVL.

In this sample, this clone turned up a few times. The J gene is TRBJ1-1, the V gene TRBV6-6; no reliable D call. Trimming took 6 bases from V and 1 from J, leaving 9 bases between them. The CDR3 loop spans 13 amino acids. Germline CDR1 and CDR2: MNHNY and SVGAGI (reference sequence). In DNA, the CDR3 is TGTGCCAGCAGCCTTGTGGCGAACACTGAAGCTTTCTTT. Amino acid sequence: CASSLVANTEAFF.

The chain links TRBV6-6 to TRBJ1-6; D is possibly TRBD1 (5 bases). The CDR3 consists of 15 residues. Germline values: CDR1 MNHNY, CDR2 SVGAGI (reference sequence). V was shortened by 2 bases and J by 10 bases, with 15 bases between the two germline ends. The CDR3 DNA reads TGTGCCAGCAGTTACGAACCGGGGGTTGGGTCACCCCTCCACTTT. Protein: CASSYEPGVGSPLHF.

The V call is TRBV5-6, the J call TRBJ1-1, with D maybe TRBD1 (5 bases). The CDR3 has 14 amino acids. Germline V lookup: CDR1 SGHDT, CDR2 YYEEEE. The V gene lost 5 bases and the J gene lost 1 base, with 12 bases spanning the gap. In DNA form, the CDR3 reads TGTGCCAGCAGTCGACTAGACAGGAACACTGAAGCTTTCTTT. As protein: CASSRLDRNTEAFF.

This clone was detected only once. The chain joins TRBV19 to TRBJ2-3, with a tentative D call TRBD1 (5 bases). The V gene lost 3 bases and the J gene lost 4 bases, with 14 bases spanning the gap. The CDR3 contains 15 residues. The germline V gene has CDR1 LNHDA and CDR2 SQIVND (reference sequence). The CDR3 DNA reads TGTGCCAGTAGTATCTTCCCAGGGTCCCCAGATACGCAGTATTTT. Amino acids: CASSIFPGSPDTQYF.

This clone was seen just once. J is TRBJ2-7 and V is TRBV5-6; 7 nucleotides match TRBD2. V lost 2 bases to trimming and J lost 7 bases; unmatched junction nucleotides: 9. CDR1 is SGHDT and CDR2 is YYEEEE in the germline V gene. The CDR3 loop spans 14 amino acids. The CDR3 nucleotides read TGTGCCAGCAGCTTCGGGGGAGGGCCGCAAGAGCAGTACTTC. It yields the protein CASSFGGGPQEQYF.

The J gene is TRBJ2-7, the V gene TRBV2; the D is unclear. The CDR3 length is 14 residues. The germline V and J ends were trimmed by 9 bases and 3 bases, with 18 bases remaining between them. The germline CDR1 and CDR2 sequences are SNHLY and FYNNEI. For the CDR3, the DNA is TGTGCCAGTGGTAGCACCCCACTCTACTACGAGCAGTACTTC. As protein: CASGSTPLYYEQYF.

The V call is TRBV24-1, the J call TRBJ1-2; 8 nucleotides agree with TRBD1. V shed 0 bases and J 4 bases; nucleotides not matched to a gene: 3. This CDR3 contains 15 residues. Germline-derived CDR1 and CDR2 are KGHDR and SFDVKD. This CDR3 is CATSDLTGGIYGYTF. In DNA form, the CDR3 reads TGTGCCACCAGTGATTTGACAGGGGGTATCTATGGCTACACCTTC.

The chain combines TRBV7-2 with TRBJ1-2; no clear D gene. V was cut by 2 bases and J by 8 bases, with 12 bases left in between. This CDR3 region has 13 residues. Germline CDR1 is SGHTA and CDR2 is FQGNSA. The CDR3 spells CASSLKAEVGYTF. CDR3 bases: TGTGCCAGCAGCTTAAAGGCGGAGGTCGGCTACACCTTC.

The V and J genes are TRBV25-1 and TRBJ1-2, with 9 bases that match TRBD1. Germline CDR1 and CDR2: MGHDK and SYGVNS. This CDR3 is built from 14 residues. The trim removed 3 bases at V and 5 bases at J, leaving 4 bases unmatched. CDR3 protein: CASSDGTGIYGYTF. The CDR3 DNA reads TGTGCCAGCAGTGATGGGACAGGGATATATGGCTACACCTTC.

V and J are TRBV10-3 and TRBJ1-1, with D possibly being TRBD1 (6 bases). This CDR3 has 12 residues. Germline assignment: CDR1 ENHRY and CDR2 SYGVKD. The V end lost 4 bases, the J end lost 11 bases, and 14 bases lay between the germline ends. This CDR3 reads CAISGSPGDAFF. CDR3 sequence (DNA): TGTGCCATCAGTGGGAGCCCAGGGGACGCTTTCTTT.

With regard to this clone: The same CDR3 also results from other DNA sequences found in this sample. The CDR3 protein is CATQADYGYTF. CDR3 coding DNA: TGTGCCACCCAGGCCGACTATGGCTACACCTTC. The chain joins TRBV24-1 to TRBJ1-2, with D unclear. V was shortened by 9 bases and J by 3 bases, with 7 bases between the two germline ends. The CDR3 totals 11 residues. Germline loops: CDR1 KGHDR, CDR2 SFDVKD.

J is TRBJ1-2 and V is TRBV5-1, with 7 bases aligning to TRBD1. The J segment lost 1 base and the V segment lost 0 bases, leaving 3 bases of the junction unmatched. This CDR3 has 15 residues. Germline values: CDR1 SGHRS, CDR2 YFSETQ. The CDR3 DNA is TGCGCCAGCAGCTTGGGTGGGACAGATAACTATGGCTACACCTTC. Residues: CASSLGGTDNYGYTF. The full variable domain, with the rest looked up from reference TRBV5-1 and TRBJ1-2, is KAGVTQTPRYLIKTRGQQVTLSCSPISGHRSVSWYQQTPGQGLQFLFEYFSETQRNKGNFPGRFSGRQFSNSRSEMNVSTLELGDSALYLCASSLGGTDNYGYTFGSGTRLTVV.

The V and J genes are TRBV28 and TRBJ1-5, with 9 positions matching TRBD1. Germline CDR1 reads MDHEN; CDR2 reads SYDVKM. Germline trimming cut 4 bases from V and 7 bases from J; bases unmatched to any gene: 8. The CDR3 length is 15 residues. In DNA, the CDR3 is TGTGCCAGCAGTTCGGGACAGGGCAAGTTGCAGCCCCAGCATTTT. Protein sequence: CASSSGQGKLQPQHF.

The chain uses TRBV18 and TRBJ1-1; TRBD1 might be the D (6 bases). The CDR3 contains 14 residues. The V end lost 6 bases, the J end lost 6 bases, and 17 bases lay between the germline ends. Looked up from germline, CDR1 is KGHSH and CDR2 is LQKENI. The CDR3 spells CASSRVVGGAEAFF. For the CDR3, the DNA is TGTGCCAGCTCGCGGGTGGTAGGGGGAGCTGAAGCTTTCTTT.

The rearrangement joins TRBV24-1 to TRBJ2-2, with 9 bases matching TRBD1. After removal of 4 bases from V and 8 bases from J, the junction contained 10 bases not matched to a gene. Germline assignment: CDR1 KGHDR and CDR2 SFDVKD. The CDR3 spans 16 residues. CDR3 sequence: CATSDPGTGREGELFF. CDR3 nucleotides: TGTGCCACCAGTGACCCTGGGACAGGGCGGGAAGGGGAGCTGTTTTTT.

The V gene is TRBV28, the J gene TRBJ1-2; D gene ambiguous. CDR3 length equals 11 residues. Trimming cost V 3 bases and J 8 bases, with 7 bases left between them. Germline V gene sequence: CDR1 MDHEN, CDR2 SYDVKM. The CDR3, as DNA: TGTGCCAGCAGTTTGAATGGCGGCTACACCTTC. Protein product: CASSLNGGYTF.